This T cell receptor (beta chain) was observed in a study of blood T cell repertoires in COVID-19. In the study overall: Sites across the United States, Italy and Spain contributed samples from acute and convalescent COVID-19.

This clone was detected a few times. The CDR3 is 15 residues long. V dropped 0 bases and J dropped 3 bases, with 9 bases sitting between them. CDR1 and CDR2 (germline): LNHNV, YYDKDF (reference sequence). This table comes from immunoSEQ multiplex PCR, and its TCRdb copy is limited to in-frame clones, with some not included. The sample has 150,000 to 200,000 clones; roughly 86% are singletons. The sequence was obtained from a man in his sixties or seventies with acute or convalescent COVID-19. What was sequenced was peripheral blood. The chain carries TRBV15 and TRBJ1-5, with TRBD1 as a possible D gene (5 bases). Here the CDR3 DNA reads TGTGCCACCAGCAGAGAACCCAGGGCCAATCAGCCCCAGCATTTT. The encoded protein is CATSREPRANQPQHF.